This is a list of T cell receptor beta chains from one sample in a study of spatial heterogeneity in lung cancer. Via MiXCR, TCRdb re-called the 5' RACE reads, giving one row per CDR3 protein. The sample lists 5,500 to 7,500 distinct CDR3 sequences; around 15% were seen once. Source: lung tumor tissue, taken at surgery. These receptors originate from a male donor with early-stage non-small cell lung cancer. CDR3s include the opening cysteine and the closing phenylalanine or tryptophan. Each record gives: clone size, D gene, CDR3 length, J gene, V gene, CDR3 DNA, CDR3 protein. The D gene is left open where the match is weak. The size field is filled for only some rows; it gives once, few, many or a size class.

size: medium-sized
D: NA
length: 12
J: TRBJ1-2
V: TRBV5-1
DNA: TGCGCCAGCAGAGAAAACGTGGATGGCTACACCTTC
CDR3: CASRENVDGYTF

size: many
D: NA
length: 16
J: TRBJ2-1
V: TRBV7-2
DNA: TGTGCCAGCAGCTTCGCCGGGACTCACAACTACAATGAGCAGTTCTTC
CDR3: CASSFAGTHNYNEQFF

size: many
D: NA
length: 14
J: TRBJ1-5
V: TRBV6-5
DNA: TGTGCCAGCAGCGCCGAGGGAAAGGATCAGCCCCAGCATTTT
CDR3: CASSAEGKDQPQHF

size: many
D: TRBD2
length: 11
J: TRBJ2-5
V: TRBV5-4
DNA: TGTGCCAGCAGAACGGGAGGGGTCGTACACTTC
CDR3: CASRTGGVVHF

size: many
D: NA
length: 16
J: TRBJ2-5
V: TRBV5-1
DNA: TGCGCCAGCAGCTTGGCGGCAGGAGGAAAAAAAGAGACCCAGTACTTC
CDR3: CASSLAAGGKKETQYF

size: many
D: NA
length: 12
J: TRBJ2-2
V: TRBV25-1
DNA: TGTGCCAGCAGTTTTGGCGGCGGGGAGCTGTTTTTT
CDR3: CASSFGGGELFF

size: few
D: NA
length: 15
J: TRBJ2-3
V: TRBV5-1
DNA: TGCGCCAGCAGCTGGACGGGACTGCGCACAGATACGCAGTATTTT
CDR3: CASSWTGLRTDTQYF

size: few
D: NA
length: 17
J: TRBJ2-1
V: TRBV4-3
DNA: TGCGCCAGCAGCCAAGAACTCCTGTTCAGCTCCTACAATGAGCAGTTCTTC
CDR3: CASSQELLFSSYNEQFF

size: many
D: NA
length: 14
J: TRBJ2-7
V: TRBV6-2/TRBV6-3
DNA: TGTGCCAGCAGTTACTCGTCCGGGGGCTACGAGCAGTACTTC
CDR3: CASSYSSGGYEQYF

size: medium-sized
D: TRBD1
length: 13
J: TRBJ1-2
V: TRBV12-3/TRBV12-4
DNA: TGTGCCAGCAGTTCCCGACAGGGACATGGCTACACCTTC
CDR3: CASSSRQGHGYTF

size: medium-sized
D: NA
length: 15
J: TRBJ1-4
V: TRBV20-1
DNA: TGCAGTGCTCCCAAGGCCGGAGGGGACGATGAAAAACTGTTTTTT
CDR3: CSAPKAGGDDEKLFF

size: many
D: NA
length: 11
J: TRBJ1-2
V: TRBV2
DNA: TGTGCCAGCAGTGAGAGGGAGGGCTACACCTTC
CDR3: CASSEREGYTF

size: medium-sized
D: NA
length: 14
J: TRBJ1-3
V: TRBV6-5
DNA: TGTGCCAGCAGTTACTCTTTCAGGGGTTACACCATATATTTT
CDR3: CASSYSFRGYTIYF

size: many
D: TRBD2
length: 14
J: TRBJ2-7
V: TRBV20-1
DNA: TGCAGTGCTAGACAGCGGGAGGGTGCCTACGAGCAGTACTTC
CDR3: CSARQREGAYEQYF

size: many
D: NA
length: 13
J: TRBJ2-1
V: TRBV25-1
DNA: TGTGCCAGCAGAGCGGGTCGGGGCAATGAGCAGTTCTTC
CDR3: CASRAGRGNEQFF

size: medium-sized
D: NA
length: 16
J: TRBJ2-3
V: TRBV24-1
DNA: TGTGCCACCAGTGATCTTGGAACTGGGGATCGTGATACGCAGTATTTT
CDR3: CATSDLGTGDRDTQYF

size: many
D: TRBD2
length: 14
J: TRBJ2-2
V: TRBV6-5
DNA: TGTGCCATCGCCACCGGGACTAGCACCGGGGAGCTGTTTTTT
CDR3: CAIATGTSTGELFF

size: many
D: TRBD1
length: 16
J: TRBJ1-2
V: TRBV27
DNA: TGTGCCAGCAGTCCCCTGGGACAGCCTACTAACTATGGCTACACCTTC
CDR3: CASSPLGQPTNYGYTF

size: medium-sized
D: NA
length: 16
J: TRBJ2-3
V: TRBV12-3/TRBV12-4
DNA: TGTGCCAGCAGTTCAGGTCTAGGTTCTAGGACAGATACGCAGTATTTT
CDR3: CASSSGLGSRTDTQYF

size: medium-sized
D: NA
length: 13
J: TRBJ1-2
V: TRBV29-1
DNA: TGCAGCGTCGCGTCCGGAGATTACTATGGCTACACCTTC
CDR3: CSVASGDYYGYTF

size: few
D: TRBD2
length: 15
J: TRBJ2-7
V: TRBV7-9
DNA: TGTGCCAGCAGCGACACTAGCGGGAGCTGGTACGAGCAGTACTTC
CDR3: CASSDTSGSWYEQYF

size: medium-sized
D: TRBD1
length: 18
J: TRBJ1-1
V: TRBV10-2
DNA: TGCGCCAGCAGTCGAAGGGGAACAGGGGTGAGGGAGAGCACTGAAGCTTTCTTT
CDR3: CASSRRGTGVRESTEAFF

size: NA
D: NA
length: 17
J: TRBJ2-1
V: TRBV27
DNA: TGTGCCAGCATACCCTTGGGCATGCTGAGCTCCTACAATGAGCAGTTCTTC
CDR3: CASIPLGMLSSYNEQFF

size: many
D: NA
length: 15
J: TRBJ2-2
V: TRBV4-2
DNA: TGTGCCAGCAGCCGCCAAAGAGAGGGGACCGGGGAGCTGTTTTTT
CDR3: CASSRQREGTGELFF

size: many
D: NA
length: 13
J: TRBJ2-2
V: TRBV30
DNA: TGTGCCTGGAGTGTACGAGGGACCGGGGAGCTGTTTTTT
CDR3: CAWSVRGTGELFF

size: few
D: NA
length: 15
J: TRBJ2-5
V: TRBV20-1
DNA: TGCAGTGCTGGGGGCGGACACCTAACTGGGGAGACCCAGTACTTC
CDR3: CSAGGGHLTGETQYF

size: medium-sized
D: NA
length: 14
J: TRBJ1-1
V: TRBV7-9
DNA: TGTGCCAGCAGCTTTGAGAATGGTGGGACTGAAGCTTTCTTT
CDR3: CASSFENGGTEAFF

size: medium-sized
D: TRBD1
length: 14
J: TRBJ1-5
V: TRBV30
DNA: TGTGCCTGGAATCGGGGACAGGGTGGTCAGCCCCAGCATTTT
CDR3: CAWNRGQGGQPQHF

size: many
D: NA
length: 13
J: TRBJ2-2
V: TRBV12-3/TRBV12-4
DNA: TGTGCCAGCTCTCAGTCACTCACCGGGGAGCTGTTTTTT
CDR3: CASSQSLTGELFF

size: few
D: NA
length: 15
J: TRBJ1-1
V: TRBV29-1
DNA: TGCAGCGTCAACACACGGGGCGGAACGAACACTGAAGCTTTCTTT
CDR3: CSVNTRGGTNTEAFF

size: many
D: NA
length: 12
J: TRBJ2-7
V: TRBV5-6
DNA: TGTGCCAGCAGCTTGAAGGACTACGAGCAGTACTTC
CDR3: CASSLKDYEQYF

size: medium-sized
D: NA
length: 13
J: TRBJ1-1
V: TRBV12-5
DNA: TGTGCTAGTGGACTGGACGGGAACACTGAAGCTTTCTTT
CDR3: CASGLDGNTEAFF

size: medium-sized
D: TRBD1
length: 15
J: TRBJ1-1
V: TRBV20-1
DNA: TGCAGTGCAGACAGTTACCGGGACAGGGACACTGAAGCTTTCTTT
CDR3: CSADSYRDRDTEAFF

size: NA
D: NA
length: 11
J: TRBJ2-1
V: TRBV12-5
DNA: TGTGCTAGTGGTGGAGGCAATGAGCAGTTCTTC
CDR3: CASGGGNEQFF

size: few
D: NA
length: 11
J: TRBJ2-3
V: TRBV12-3/TRBV12-4
DNA: TGTGCCAGCAGCTTTGGAGATACGCAGTATTTT
CDR3: CASSFGDTQYF

size: few
D: TRBD2
length: 14
J: TRBJ2-5
V: TRBV10-3
DNA: TGTGCCATCAGTGACCTAGCGGGAGGAGAGACCCAGTACTTC
CDR3: CAISDLAGGETQYF

size: few
D: TRBD1
length: 13
J: TRBJ2-7
V: TRBV29-1
DNA: TGCAGCGTCGCCGGGACAGGACACTACGAGCAGTACTTC
CDR3: CSVAGTGHYEQYF

size: NA
D: NA
length: 15
J: TRBJ2-1
V: TRBV24-1
DNA: TGTGCCACCAGTAAGGACAGCTATACCAACAATGAGCAGTTCTTC
CDR3: CATSKDSYTNNEQFF

size: medium-sized
D: TRBD1
length: 13
J: TRBJ1-1
V: TRBV12-3/TRBV12-4
DNA: TGTGCCAGCGTTACAACAGGGGGAACTGAAGCTTTCTTT
CDR3: CASVTTGGTEAFF

size: many
D: NA
length: 13
J: TRBJ1-2
V: TRBV12-3/TRBV12-4
DNA: TGTGCCAGCAGTTTTACAGGGAAGGGTGGCTACACCTTC
CDR3: CASSFTGKGGYTF

size: once
D: NA
length: 13
J: TRBJ1-1
V: TRBV7-3
DNA: TGTGCCAGCAGCTTATACATGAACACTGAAGCTTTCTTT
CDR3: CASSLYMNTEAFF

size: NA
D: TRBD1
length: 16
J: TRBJ1-1
V: TRBV7-9
DNA: TGTGCCAGCAGCCCTCCACTCGGACAGGGGAATACTGAAGCTTTCTTT
CDR3: CASSPPLGQGNTEAFF

size: NA
D: TRBD1
length: 17
J: TRBJ1-5
V: TRBV6-2/TRBV6-3
DNA: TGTGCCAGCAGTTACGAGACAGGGTTGAGATTCAGTCAGCCCCAGCATTTT
CDR3: CASSYETGLRFSQPQHF